These 7 T cell receptor beta chains originate from one sample sequenced in a study of cytomegalovirus exposure and HLA in healthy donors. This PCR relied on a set of 60 Vbeta primers and 13 Jbeta primers. Clones were sequenced by immunoSEQ multiplex PCR, and TCRdb holds only the in-frame ones, with some missing. The sample has about 150,000 clones; around 84% are singletons. Sequenced sample: PBMCs. The receptors come from a woman in her 40s in good health and CMV-seropositive.

The CDR3: CAWTGSGRMEQYF. Here the CDR3 DNA reads TGTGCCTGGACTGGTTCTGGGAGGATGGAGCAGTATTTT. The rearrangement links TRBV30 to TRBJ2-3; D possibly corresponds to TRBD2 (6 bases). The CDR3 spans 13 residues. CDR1 is GTSNPN and CDR2 is SVGIG in the germline V gene (reference sequence). V lost 4 bases to trimming and J lost 11 bases, with 19 bases between them.

This clone was counted between two and nine times. The V call is TRBV9, the J call TRBJ2-2; TRBD2 matches at 10 bases. The trim removed 0 bases at V and 0 bases at J, leaving 14 bases unmatched. This CDR3 region has 21 residues. In germline, CDR1 is SGDLS, CDR2 YYNGEE. The CDR3: CASSVAPRGSGRPTNTGELFF. CDR3 nucleotide sequence: TGTGCCAGCAGCGTAGCCCCCCGGGGTAGCGGGAGGCCAACGAACACCGGGGAGCTGTTTTTT.

J is TRBJ2-1 and V is TRBV18; 12 bases line up with TRBD1. Looked up from germline, CDR1 is KGHSH and CDR2 is LQKENI. V lost 3 bases, J lost 2 bases, and 5 bases stayed unmatched. The CDR3 is made up of 17 amino acids. CDR3 sequence (DNA): TGTGCCAGCTCACCGGGACAGGGGGCTGGGACCTACAATGAGCAGTTCTTC. It yields the protein CASSPGQGAGTYNEQFF.

The chain carries TRBV7-9 and TRBJ2-3; 7 positions match TRBD2. Losses at the gene ends were 4 bases for V and 0 bases for J; bases not matched to a gene: 4. This CDR3 spans 15 amino acids. CDR1 and CDR2 (germline): SEHNR, FQNEAQ (reference sequence). The CDR3 loop is CASSSGTISTDTQYF. In DNA form, the CDR3 reads TGTGCCAGCAGCTCAGGGACTATTAGCACAGATACGCAGTATTTT. Together with reference TRBV7-9 and TRBJ2-3, the CDR3 gives the full variable domain: DTGVSQNPRHKITKRGQNVTFRCDPISEHNRLYWYRQTLGQGPEFLTYFQNEAQLEKSRLLSDRFSAERPKGSFSTLEIQRTEQGDSAMYLCASSSGTISTDTQYFGPGTRLTVL.

The chain combines TRBV11-2 with TRBJ2-7; a weak D match, TRBD1 (5 bases). The CDR3 has 15 residues. Per germline, CDR1 SGHAT and CDR2 FQNNGV. V was trimmed by 1 base and J by 7 bases, leaving 17 bases between them. The CDR3 here is CASSLAGWGSPEQYF. The CDR3 bases are TGTGCCAGCAGCTTAGCCGGGTGGGGCAGTCCTGAGCAGTACTTC.

This sequence joins TRBV19 and TRBJ2-2; 10 nucleotides match TRBD2. The CDR3 spans 15 residues. V shed 0 bases and J 9 bases; nucleotides not matched to a gene: 4. Germline V gives CDR1 LNHDA, CDR2 SQIVND (reference sequence). Written as DNA, the CDR3 is TGTGCCAGTAGTATAGACAGGACTAGCGGAAGGGAGCTGTTTTTT. The encoded protein is CASSIDRTSGRELFF.

This chain links TRBV27 with TRBJ2-2, with a possible D match to TRBD2 (5 bases). Per the germline V gene, CDR1 is MNHEY and CDR2 is SMNVEV (reference sequence). The CDR3 has 14 amino acids. Trimming stripped 4 bases from V and 5 bases from J, with 11 bases between. CDR3 DNA sequence: TGTGCCAGCAGTTGGACTGGTGGTACCGGGGAGCTGTTTTTT. Its protein is CASSWTGGTGELFF.